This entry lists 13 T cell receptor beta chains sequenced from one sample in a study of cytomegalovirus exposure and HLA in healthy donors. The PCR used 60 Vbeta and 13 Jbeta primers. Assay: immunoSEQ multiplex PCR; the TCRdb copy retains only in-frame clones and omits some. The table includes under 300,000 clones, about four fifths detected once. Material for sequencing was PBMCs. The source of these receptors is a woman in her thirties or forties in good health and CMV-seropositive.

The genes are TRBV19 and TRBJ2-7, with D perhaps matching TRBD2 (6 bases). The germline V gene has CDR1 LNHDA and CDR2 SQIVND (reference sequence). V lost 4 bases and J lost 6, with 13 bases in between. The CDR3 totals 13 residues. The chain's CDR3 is CASSTTGTREQYF. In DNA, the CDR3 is TGTGCCAGTAGTACAACCGGGACTCGCGAGCAGTACTTC.

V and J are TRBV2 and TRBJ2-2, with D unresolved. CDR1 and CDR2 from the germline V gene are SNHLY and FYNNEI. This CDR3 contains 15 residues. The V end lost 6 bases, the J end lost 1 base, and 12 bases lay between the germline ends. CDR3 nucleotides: TGTGCCAGCAGCCCCTTCACAGTGAACACCGGGGAGCTGTTTTTT. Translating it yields CASSPFTVNTGELFF.

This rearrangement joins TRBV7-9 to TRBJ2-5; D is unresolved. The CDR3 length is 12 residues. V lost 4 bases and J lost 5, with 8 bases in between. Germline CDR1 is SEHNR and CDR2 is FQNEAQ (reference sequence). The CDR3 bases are TGTGCCAGCAGCTGGAGCGTGGAGACCCAGTACTTC. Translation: CASSWSVETQYF. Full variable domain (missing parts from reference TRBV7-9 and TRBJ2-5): DTGVSQNPRHKITKRGQNVTFRCDPISEHNRLYWYRQTLGQGPEFLTYFQNEAQLEKSRLLSDRFSAERPKGSFSTLEIQRTEQGDSAMYLCASSWSVETQYFGPGTRLLVL.

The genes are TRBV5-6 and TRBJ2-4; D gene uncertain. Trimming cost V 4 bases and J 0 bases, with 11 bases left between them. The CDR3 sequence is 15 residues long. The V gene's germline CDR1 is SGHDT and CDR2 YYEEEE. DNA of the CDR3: TGTGCCAGCAGCCCGAACAACGTAGCCAAAAACATTCAGTACTTC. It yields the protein CASSPNNVAKNIQYF.

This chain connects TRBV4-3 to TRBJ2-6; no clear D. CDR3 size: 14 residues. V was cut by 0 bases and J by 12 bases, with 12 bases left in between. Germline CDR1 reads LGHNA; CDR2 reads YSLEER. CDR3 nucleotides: TGCGCCAGCAGCCAAGATCGCCCTATGAGCGTCCTGACTTTC. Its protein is CASSQDRPMSVLTF.

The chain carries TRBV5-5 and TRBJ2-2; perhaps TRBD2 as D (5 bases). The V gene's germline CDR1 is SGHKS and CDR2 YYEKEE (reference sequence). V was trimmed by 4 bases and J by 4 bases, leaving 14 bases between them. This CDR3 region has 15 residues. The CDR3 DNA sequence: TGTGCCAGCAGCCCCAGGTCAGGAGGCACCGGGGAGCTGTTTTTT. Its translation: CASSPRSGGTGELFF.

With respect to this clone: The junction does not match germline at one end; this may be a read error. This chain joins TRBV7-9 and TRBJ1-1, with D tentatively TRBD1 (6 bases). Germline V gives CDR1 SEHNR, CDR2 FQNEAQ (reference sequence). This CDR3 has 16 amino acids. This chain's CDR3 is CSSSLDRITLNTEAFF. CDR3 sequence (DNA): TGTTCCAGCAGCTTAGACAGGATTACTTTGAACACTGAAGCTTTCTTT.

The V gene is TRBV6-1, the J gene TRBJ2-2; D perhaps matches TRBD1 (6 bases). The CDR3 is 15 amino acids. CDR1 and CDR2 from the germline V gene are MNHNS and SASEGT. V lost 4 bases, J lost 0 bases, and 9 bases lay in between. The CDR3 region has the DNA TGTGCCAGCAGTGTTACAGGGACGAACACCGGGGAGCTGTTTTTT. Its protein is CASSVTGTNTGELFF.

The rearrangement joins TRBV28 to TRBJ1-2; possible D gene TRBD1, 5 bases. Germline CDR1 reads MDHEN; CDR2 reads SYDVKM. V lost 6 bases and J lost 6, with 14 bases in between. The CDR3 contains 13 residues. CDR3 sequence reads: CASRWLQTDGYTF. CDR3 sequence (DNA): TGTGCCAGCAGGTGGCTACAGACAGATGGCTACACCTTC.

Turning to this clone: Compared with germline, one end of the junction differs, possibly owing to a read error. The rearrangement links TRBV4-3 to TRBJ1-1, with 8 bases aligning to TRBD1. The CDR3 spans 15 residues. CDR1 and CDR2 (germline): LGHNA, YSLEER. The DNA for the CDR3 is TGCGCCAGTAGCCAAGCAACAGGGGGAGGCACTGAAGCTTTCTTT. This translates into CASSQATGGGTEAFF.

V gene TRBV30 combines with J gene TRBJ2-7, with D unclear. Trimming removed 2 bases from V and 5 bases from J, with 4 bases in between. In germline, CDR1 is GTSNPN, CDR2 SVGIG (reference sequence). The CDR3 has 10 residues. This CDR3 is CAWSRDEQYF. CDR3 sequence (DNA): TGTGCCTGGAGTAGAGACGAGCAGTACTTC.

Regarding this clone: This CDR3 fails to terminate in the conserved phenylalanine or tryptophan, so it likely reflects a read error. Written as DNA, the CDR3 is TGTGCCAGCAGCTTAGAAAGGAGGAGGATCTACACCCTC. Translation: CASSLERRRIYTL. The chain couples TRBV7-2 to TRBJ1-2; the D is unclear. The CDR3 is made up of 13 amino acids. Germline assignment: CDR1 SGHTA and CDR2 FQGNSA. Trimming shortened V by 1 base and J by 10 bases, and 13 bases separated the two germline ends.

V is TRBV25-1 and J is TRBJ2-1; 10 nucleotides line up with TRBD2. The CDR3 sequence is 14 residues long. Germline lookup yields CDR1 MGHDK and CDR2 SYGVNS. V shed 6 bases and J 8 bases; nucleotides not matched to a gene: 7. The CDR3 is CASSPSGSLHEQFF. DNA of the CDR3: TGTGCCAGCAGCCCTAGCGGGAGTCTTCATGAGCAGTTCTTC.